The 8 T cell receptor beta chains reported below all come from one sample, sequenced in a study of blood T cells in healthy people across ages. The authors ran a second PCR of roughly 6 to 12 cycles using a sample-barcoded 5' primer and a J-beta primer mix. Each CDR3 protein is one row after TCRdb ran MiXCR on the 5' RACE reads. The sample lists roughly 1.5 million distinct CDR3 sequences, approximately 39% seen once, with 4% in the top ten. The sample taken for sequencing was blood. Receptors originate from a woman aged 18-35 years in good health.

This rearrangement joins TRBV9 to TRBJ1-4; 8 bases are a match to TRBD1. Germline assignment: CDR1 SGDLS and CDR2 YYNGEE. V gave up 4 bases and J gave up 7 bases; unmatched junction bases: 12. This CDR3 comprises 16 residues. DNA of the CDR3: TGTGCCAGCAGCACCCAAACGGACAGGGCGTCTGAAAAACTGTTTTTT. The encoded protein is CASSTQTDRASEKLFF.

The chain couples TRBV20-1 to TRBJ2-5, with 10 bases fitting TRBD1. Judging by the DNA end, TRBJ2-7 fits better; the J call may be wrong. The CDR3 spans 15 residues. Germline V lookup: CDR1 DFQATT, CDR2 SNEGSKA (reference sequence). The CDR3 loop reads CSASISGQGGCEQYF. Written as DNA, the CDR3 is TGCAGTGCTAGCATCAGCGGACAGGGGGGTTGCGAGCAGTACTTC.

The chain recombines TRBV12-3 or TRBV12-4 with TRBJ1-2; 9 nucleotides line up with TRBD1. The CDR3 totals 13 residues. Trimming cost V 6 bases and J 7 bases; bases outside gene matches: 6. CDR3 amino acids: CASRRTGAGGYTF. The CDR3 DNA follows: TGTGCCAGCAGACGGACAGGGGCCGGTGGCTACACCTTC.

This clonotype appeared a few times. The chain carries TRBV4-3 and TRBJ1-2; D not certain. V lost 1 base, J lost 2 bases, and 11 bases lay in between. This CDR3 comprises 15 residues. Germline CDR1 is LGHNA and CDR2 is YSLEER. CDR3 sequence: CASSQAPRENYGYTF. The CDR3 coding sequence is TGCGCCAGCAGCCAAGCCCCCAGAGAAAACTATGGCTACACCTTC.

The chain joins TRBV20-1 to TRBJ2-7; 7 nucleotides line up with TRBD1. Germline V gene lookup returns CDR1 DFQATT and CDR2 SNEGSKA (reference sequence). The CDR3 is 13 residues long. With 4 bases clipped from V and 2 bases from J, the junction kept 5 bases outside the gene matches. The CDR3 DNA reads as TGCAGTGCTATCGACAGGGTGGCCTACGAGCAGTACTTC. Its protein product is CSAIDRVAYEQYF.

The chain couples TRBV14 to TRBJ1-1; tentatively, D is TRBD1 (5 bases). CDR1 is SGHDN, CDR2 FVKESK, per germline. Between the trimmed V and J ends, which lost 0 bases and 1 base, there was a span of 9 bases. The CDR3 runs 15 residues. CDR3 nucleotides: TGTGCCAGCAGCCAAGATCAGGGAAGGAACACTGAAGCTTTCTTT. Amino acids: CASSQDQGRNTEAFF. The full variable domain, completed using reference TRBV14 and TRBJ1-1, is EAGVTQFPSHSVIEKGQTVTLRCDPISGHDNLYWYRRVMGKEIKFLLHFVKESKQDESGMPNNRFLAERTGGTYSTLKVQPAELEDSGVYFCASSQDQGRNTEAFFGQGTRLTVV.

The V call is TRBV2, the J call TRBJ1-3; 8 nucleotides match TRBD1. Trimming took 8 bases from V and 0 from J; bases not matched to a gene: 3. CDR1 is SNHLY and CDR2 is FYNNEI in the germline V gene. This CDR3 is 14 amino acids long. In DNA, the CDR3 is TGTGCCAGCGGGACAGGACACTCTGGAAACACCATATATTTT. This translates into CASGTGHSGNTIYF.

This chain uses TRBV12-3 or TRBV12-4 with TRBJ1-5; 7 bases align to TRBD1. This CDR3 region has 14 residues. The J segment lost 0 bases and the V segment lost 6 bases, leaving 2 bases of the junction unmatched. DNA of the CDR3: TGTGCCAGCAGGCAGGGGGATAGCAATCAGCCCCAGCATTTT. Translating gives CASRQGDSNQPQHF.